The rows below give T cell receptor beta chains drawn from one sample of a study of OX40 agonist ivuxolimab in advanced cancers. Here immunoSEQ multiplex PCR was the method, and the copy in TCRdb shows in-frame clones only, minus some. The top ten clones hold about 9% of a sample with approximately 90,000 clones, about 89% of them seen once. The input for sequencing was CD4+ or CD8+ T cells sorted from blood, taken in a trial of the OX40 agonist ivuxolimab. These receptors originate from an adult with an advanced solid tumor such as melanoma, head and neck, liver or kidney cancer. Both conserved end residues are part of each CDR3. The D gene is left open where the match is weak. For some rows the clone size is stated as once, few or many, or as a class when expanded; others skip it.

clone_size j_call v_call d_call cdr3_nt cdr3_aa
- TRBJ2-7 TRBV10-3 - TGTGCCATCAGTGTGAGGCCAGTCTACGAGCAGTACTTC CAISVRPVYEQYF
- TRBJ1-2 TRBV5-4 - TGTGCCAGCAGCCCGGCGGGGCCCTTGAGCTACACCTTC CASSPAGPLSYTF
once TRBJ2-3 TRBV27 TRBD2 TGTGCCAGCAGTCCCCCGGGACTAGCAGCAGATACGCAGTATTTT CASSPPGLAADTQYF
- TRBJ2-1 TRBV4-2 TRBD2 TGTGCCAGCAGCCCACCGGGACTAGCGGGAGAAGGTGAGCAGTTCTTC CASSPPGLAGEGEQFF
- TRBJ2-5 TRBV14 - TGTGCCAGCAGCCAAGGGCACGGAGAGACCCAGTACTTC CASSQGHGETQYF
- TRBJ1-5 TRBV6-5 TRBD1 TGTGCCAGAATTGGACAGGCCAATCAGCCCCAGCATTTT CARIGQANQPQHF
- TRBJ1-2 TRBV6-1 TRBD1 TGTGCCAGCACTACAGGGGGCTATGGCTACACCTTC CASTTGGYGYTF
few TRBJ2-7 TRBV20-1 - TGCAGTGCTAGAAGCTACGAGCAGTACTTC CSARSYEQYF
- TRBJ1-1 TRBV28 - TGTGCCAGCACTGTAAGCATGATGAACACTGAAGCTTTCTTT CASTVSMMNTEAFF
- TRBJ2-7 TRBV2 TRBD2 TGTGCCAGCAGTCGCTCCGGGACTAGCGGACTCTCCTACGAGCAGTACTTC CASSRSGTSGLSYEQYF
once TRBJ2-7 TRBV21-1 - TGTGCCAGCAGCAAAGCCCCCCGGGACCGCGGAGGGTACGAGCAGTACTTC CASSKAPRDRGGYEQYF
- TRBJ2-3 TRBV19 TRBD2 TGTGCCAGTAGTATGGCCCGACTAGCGGGAAGCACAGATACGCAGTATTTT CASSMARLAGSTDTQYF
- TRBJ2-3 TRBV6-1 TRBD2 TGTGCCAGCAGTGCGACTAGCGGGAGATCAGATACGCAGTATTTT CASSATSGRSDTQYF
- TRBJ2-3 TRBV4-1 TRBD2 TGCGCCAGCAGCCAAGACTTCCGGCAGGGAGGGTTTGCAGATACGCAGTATTTT CASSQDFRQGGFADTQYF
- TRBJ2-1 TRBV7-3 - TGTGCCAGCAGCTTAATGGGAGGCGGTGATGAGCAGTTCTTC CASSLMGGGDEQFF
- TRBJ2-7 TRBV18 - TGTGCCAGCTCACCAGGGAGCTCCTACGAGCAGTACTTC CASSPGSSYEQYF
- TRBJ2-1 TRBV7-9 - TGTGCCAGCAGCCCTCAGGATGAGCAGTTCTTC CASSPQDEQFF
once TRBJ1-1 TRBV7-9 - TGTGCCAGCAACTTTGTGGGGAACACTGAAGCTTTCTTT CASNFVGNTEAFF
few TRBJ1-1 TRBV11-3 - TGTGCCAGCAGCTTAGATGGAAGGGGCGGGAGCACTGAAGCTTTCTTT CASSLDGRGGSTEAFF
once TRBJ1-5 TRBV13 TRBD1 TGTGCCAGCAGCTTAGGGACAGGGTATAGCAATCAGCCCCAGCATTTT CASSLGTGYSNQPQHF
- TRBJ2-7 TRBV19 - TGTGCCAGTAGTATAGGGGCAGACAAAGCCTACGAGCAGTACTTC CASSIGADKAYEQYF
once TRBJ2-7 TRBV6-6 TRBD2 TGTGCCAGCAGTTACCTAGCGGGAGTGGAAGACTACGAGCAGTACTTC CASSYLAGVEDYEQYF
- TRBJ1-4 TRBV18 TRBD1 TGTGCCAGCTCAGCCCGACTTCTTCAGGGGGCGAGTAATGAAAAACTGTTTTTT CASSARLLQGASNEKLFF
- TRBJ2-3 TRBV7-3 TRBD2 TGTGCCAGCAGCTCAGCTCGGACTAGACGGAGCACAGATACGCAGTATTTT CASSSARTRRSTDTQYF
- TRBJ1-1 TRBV18 - TGTGCCAGCTCACCAATCTCTCAAGGGTCGGGAACTGAAGCTTTCTTT CASSPISQGSGTEAFF
- TRBJ2-7 TRBV11-2 - TGTGCCAGCAGCTCGCCGGGGCCCGGCGAGCAGTACTTC CASSSPGPGEQYF
- TRBJ1-2 TRBV11-3 - TGTGCCAGCAGCTTAGAGGCCGCTACGGGAGGAACCTATGGCTACACCTTC CASSLEAATGGTYGYTF
- TRBJ2-7 TRBV27 - TGTGCCAGCAGTTTGAAACCACATTCTTCACTGGGAGCCTACGAGCAGTACTTC CASSLKPHSSLGAYEQYF
once TRBJ2-1 TRBV5-1 - TGCGCCAGCAGCGTCCGACTAGAGCAGTTCTTC CASSVRLEQFF
once TRBJ1-2 TRBV29-1 - TGCAGCGCATCATCGGGGAGTTCTAACTATGGCTACACCTTC CSASSGSSNYGYTF
- TRBJ2-2 TRBV27 - TGTGCCAGCATGACGGGACTGCTGAACACCGGGGAGCTGTTTTTT CASMTGLLNTGELFF
- TRBJ2-2 TRBV9 - TGTGCCAGCAGCCCCTTGGGGAACACCGGGGAGCTGTTTTTT CASSPLGNTGELFF
- TRBJ2-7 TRBV11-2 TRBD2 TGTGCCAGCAGCGGGACTAGCGTCGGCGAGCAGTACTTC CASSGTSVGEQYF